This T cell receptor (beta chain) was obtained from a study of long-term antiretroviral therapy in people with HIV. The study's findings and limits: Pre-ART clonal expansion yielded clones that dominated the repertoire at all time points.

Sequencing relied on immunoSEQ assay v3.0, run at survey level. The table came from immunoSEQ multiplex PCR; TCRdb's copy has only in-frame clones and leaves some out. The table includes 17,000 or so clones, over 60% detected once. Germline CDR1 is SSHAT and CDR2 is FNYEAQ (reference sequence). There are 12 residues in the CDR3. Between the trimmed V and J ends, which lost 1 base and 7 bases, there was a span of 8 bases. Points on this clone: Its antigen remains unidentified.

The genes are TRBV7-7 and TRBJ2-7; unclear D gene. The TCR originated in a woman in her forties or fifties with HIV. The sequences come from unsorted PBMCs, collected nearly 2.6 years before starting antiretroviral therapy. Here the CDR3 DNA reads TGTGCCAGCAGCTTAGTACTACGGGAGCAGTACGTC. Its translation is CASSLVLREQYV.